This T cell receptor (beta chain) appears in the sequencing data of a study of CD8+CD57+ T cells in acquired aplastic anemia. Study-level background: Sorted CD4+ plus CD8+ cells gave DNA averaging about 3.2 ug. Study-level results: CD8+ Simpson's diversity in patients was not significantly different from that in controls.

TCR beta VDJ and CDR3 profiling used genomic DNA as template. From the reads, TCRdb called clonotypes with MiXCR, one entry per CDR3 protein. The profile shows under 200,000 distinct CDR3 sequences, around 45% of them singletons. About this clonotype itself: Antigen: not known. Given a much more abundant clone one base away, this may be a read error.

V was pared by 4 bases and J by 6 bases, with 9 bases between. The CDR3 loop spans 13 amino acids. Sequencing input: sorted CD4+, CD8+, or CD8+CD57+ T cells (not recorded which) from PBMCs. This chain joins TRBV12-3 or TRBV12-4 and TRBJ2-2; D remains ambiguous. The TCR originated in a human donor in good health. Here the CDR3 DNA reads TGTGCCAGCAGTTCTCTGGGCCCCGGGGAGCTGTTTTTT. Translated, it gives CASSSLGPGELFF.